Sequencing of this T cell receptor (beta chain) was carried out in a study of blood T cell repertoires in COVID-19 (TCRdb year 2020). About the study as a whole: Samples covering the acute and convalescent phases of COVID-19 were provided by collaborators in the United States, Italy and Spain. The material from the prospective study consisted of cDNA or gDNA derived from T cells, B-cell-depleted T cells, or PBMCs. A freely available public database, intended as a resource for researchers studying the immune response to SARS-CoV-2, is where the repertoires were released. The samples were drawn from two sources: the first 160 participants of the ongoing ImmuneRACE study, and 1,254 subjects contributed by 6 global collaborators. HLA class I and class II types, where available, came from metadata supplied by the sample provider rather than from assay-based typing. Subjects who had been exposed to COVID-19, were actively infected with it, or had recovered from it provided the deeply sampled blood TCRbeta repertoires that made up the dataset. Sample metadata almost always included a de-identified subject ID, COVID-19 status, age in years and sex.

The paper's findings and limits, for the study overall: The amount of clinical and demographic metadata varied by source and participant and was provided uncurated.

This clone was seen only a few times. It has no known antigen specificity. Within one base of it there is no much larger clone, and no base qualities were kept. This sample also contains other DNA sequences that code for the same CDR3. TCRbeta CDR3 regions were amplified from genomic DNA by means of the immunoSEQ Assay, a bias-controlled multiplex PCR. The paper's data handling went like this. The number of nucleated cells in each sample was estimated by amplification of reference gene primers within the assay. Sequence reads were collapsed and filtered to measure the absolute abundance of every unique TCRbeta CDR3 rearrangement. For each sample, productive Simpson clonality was calculated as the square root of Simpson's diversity index across productive rearrangements. TCRdb retrieved this table from immuneACCESS and kept in-frame rearrangements only. Not all clones are present; in checked studies, unresolved V genes account for under half, and no reason is known for the remainder. The V and J calls and clone size were taken over from that table, and D and trimming were inferred from the DNA. This sample holds roughly 100,000 clones; more than 80% were observed only once. The ten largest clones capture approximately 4.5% of the sample.

Each collaborating institution followed its own protocols to collect whole blood in K2EDTA tubes. For TCRbeta analysis, collaborators shipped samples as frozen whole blood, isolated PBMCs, or DNA extracted from either of those sample types. Via the germline V gene, CDR1 is SGHRS and CDR2 YFSETQ. Trimming takes 5 bases off V and 4 bases off J; junction bases not matched to a gene: 6. The CDR3 goes from the cysteine to the phenylalanine over 13 residues. Only CDR3 DNA remains: 39 bases, in frame from the first base. The receptor's source is a human donor in a cohort sampled during active COVID-19. The sequence is built from TRBV5-1 and TRBJ2-7, with 7 junctional bases fitting TRBD1. Sequenced sample: peripheral blood. In nucleotide form, the sequence is TGCGCCAGCAGGCTTACGACAGGGTACGAGCAGTACTTC. The translation is CASRLTTGYEQYF.